Below, 7 T cell receptor beta chains from the same sample are listed, as sequenced in a study of cytomegalovirus exposure and HLA in healthy donors. TCRdb keeps only in-frame clones here, not all; method: immunoSEQ multiplex PCR. The sample has 120,000 to 150,000 clones, 70% to 90% seen once. Sequencing used PBMCs. All receptors derive from a man aged 18-30 years in good health and CMV-seronegative.

This sequence joins TRBV7-2 and TRBJ2-3; 8 nucleotides line up with TRBD2. Germline-derived CDR1 and CDR2 are SGHTA and FQGNSA. V shed 6 bases and J 0 bases; nucleotides not matched to a gene: 5. CDR3 length equals 15 residues. CDR3 sequence reads: CASSRLASSTDTQYF. As DNA, the CDR3 is TGTGCCAGCAGTCGACTAGCGTCTAGCACAGATACGCAGTATTTT.

The V gene is TRBV7-8, the J gene TRBJ1-2, with TRBD1 matching 9 bases. CDR1 SGHVS and CDR2 FQNEAQ come from the germline V gene. The CDR3 loop spans 13 amino acids. The V segment lost 6 bases and the J segment 7 bases; nucleotides outside the gene matches: 6. CDR3 sequence: CASRETGGGGYTF. The CDR3 DNA is TGTGCCAGCAGGGAAACAGGGGGCGGTGGCTACACCTTC.

The chain couples TRBV4-1 to TRBJ1-1; D possibly corresponds to TRBD1 (6 bases). CDR3 length: 15 residues. In germline, CDR1 is MGHRA, CDR2 YSYEKL. Trimming removed 4 bases from V and 0 bases from J, with 12 bases in between. The CDR3 region has the DNA TGCGCCAGCAGCCCCCGGGGGGGCATGAACACTGAAGCTTTCTTT. Protein sequence: CASSPRGGMNTEAFF.

J is TRBJ2-7 and V is TRBV29-1; D call uncertain. The CDR3 has 12 amino acids. Germline V gene data show CDR1 as SQVTM and CDR2 as ANQGSEA. Trimming took off 6 bases at V and 5 bases at J, with 14 bases between the two ends. The CDR3 is CSVTGPLDEQYF. The DNA for the CDR3 is TGCAGCGTGACGGGTCCTTTGGACGAGCAGTACTTC.

The chain uses TRBV6-1 and TRBJ1-4; the match to TRBD1 covers 7 bases. CDR1 is MNHNS, CDR2 SASEGT, per germline. V shed 4 bases, J shed 6 bases, and the junction held 8 bases outside the gene matches. The CDR3 sequence is 15 residues long. The DNA for the CDR3 is TGTGCCAGCAGTGGATTAGACAGGGATGATGAAAAACTGTTTTTT. It specifies CASSGLDRDDEKLFF.

A note on this clone: Mismatch with germline at one junction end may stem from a read error. The rearrangement uses TRBV28 and TRBJ2-7; possibly TRBD2 for D (5 bases). Germline values: CDR1 MDHEN, CDR2 SYDVKM. The CDR3 contains 15 residues. The CDR3 spells CASARVAYSSYKQYF. CDR3 sequence (DNA): TGTGCCAGCGCGCGGGTGGCTTATAGCTCCTACAAGCAGTACTTC.

This clone has only a few counts. The chain uses TRBV15 and TRBJ1-2; D possibly corresponds to TRBD1 (6 bases). Germline values: CDR1 LNHNV, CDR2 YYDKDF (reference sequence). The V end lost 2 bases, the J end lost 7 bases, and 14 bases lay between the germline ends. The CDR3 consists of 14 residues. DNA for the CDR3: TGTGCCACCAGCAGATACCGGGACATTGGTGGCTACACCTTC. Encoded protein: CATSRYRDIGGYTF.